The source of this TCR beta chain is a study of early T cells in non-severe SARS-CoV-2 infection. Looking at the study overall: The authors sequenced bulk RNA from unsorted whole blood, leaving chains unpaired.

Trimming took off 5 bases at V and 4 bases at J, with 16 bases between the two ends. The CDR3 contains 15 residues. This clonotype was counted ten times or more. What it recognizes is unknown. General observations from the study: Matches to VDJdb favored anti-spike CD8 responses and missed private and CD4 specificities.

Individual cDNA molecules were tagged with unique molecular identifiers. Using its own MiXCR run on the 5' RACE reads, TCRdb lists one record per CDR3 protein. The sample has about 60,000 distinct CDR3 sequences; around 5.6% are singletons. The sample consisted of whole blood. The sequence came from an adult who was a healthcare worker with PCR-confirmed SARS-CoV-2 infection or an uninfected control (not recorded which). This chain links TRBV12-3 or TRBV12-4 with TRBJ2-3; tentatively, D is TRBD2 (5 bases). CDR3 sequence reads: CASSPGRVGPDTQYF. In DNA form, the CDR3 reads TGTGCCAGCAGTCCCGGGCGGGTGGGTCCAGATACGCAGTATTTT.